This T cell receptor beta chain was identified during a study of T cell responses to AZD1222 COVID-19 vaccine. V dropped 0 bases and J dropped 5 bases, with 6 bases sitting between them. The germline CDR1 and CDR2 sequences are SGHDN and FVKESK. This CDR3 region has 13 residues. Some clones are missing from TCRdb's copy, which holds only in-frame ones; the method was immunoSEQ multiplex PCR. Here the sample spans about 84,000 clones, approximately 83% being singletons. It was second doses at about 4 or about 12 weeks that were pooled. This rearrangement joins TRBV14 to TRBJ2-3; D is unresolved. The specimen was peripheral blood, collected 28 days after the second AZD1222 dose. This sequence originates from an adult who received the AZD1222 COVID-19 vaccine. The CDR3 DNA sequence: TGTGCCAGCAGCCAAGATACGGAAGATACGCAGTATTTT. Protein: CASSQDTEDTQYF.